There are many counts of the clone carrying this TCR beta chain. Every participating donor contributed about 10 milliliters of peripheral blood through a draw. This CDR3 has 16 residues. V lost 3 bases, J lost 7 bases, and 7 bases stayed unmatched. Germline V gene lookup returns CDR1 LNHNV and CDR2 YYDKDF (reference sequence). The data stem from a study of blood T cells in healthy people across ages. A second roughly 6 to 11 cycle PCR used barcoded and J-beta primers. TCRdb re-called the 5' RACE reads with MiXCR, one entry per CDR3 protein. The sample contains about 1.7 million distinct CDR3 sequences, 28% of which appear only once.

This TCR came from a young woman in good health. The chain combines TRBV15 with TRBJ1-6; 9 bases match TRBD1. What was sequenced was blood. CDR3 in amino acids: CATSSRDRVGNSPLHF. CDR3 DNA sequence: TGTGCCACCAGCAGTCGGGACAGGGTGGGCAATTCACCCCTCCACTTT.